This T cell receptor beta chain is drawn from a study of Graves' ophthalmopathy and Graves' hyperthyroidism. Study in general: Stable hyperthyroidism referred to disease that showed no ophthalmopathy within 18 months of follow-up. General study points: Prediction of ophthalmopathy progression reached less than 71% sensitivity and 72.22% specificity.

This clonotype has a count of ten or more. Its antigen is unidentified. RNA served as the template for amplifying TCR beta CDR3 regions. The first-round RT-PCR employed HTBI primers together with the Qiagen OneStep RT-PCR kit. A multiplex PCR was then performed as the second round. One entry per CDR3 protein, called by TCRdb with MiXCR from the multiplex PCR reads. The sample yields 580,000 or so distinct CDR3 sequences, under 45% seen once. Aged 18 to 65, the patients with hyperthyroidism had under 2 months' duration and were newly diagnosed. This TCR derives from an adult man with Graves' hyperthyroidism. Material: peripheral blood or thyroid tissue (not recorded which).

CDR3 loop: CASSHRTEAFF. In nucleotides, the CDR3 is TGTGCCAGCAGCCACAGGACTGAAGCTTTCTTT. The rearrangement uses TRBV12-3 or TRBV12-4 and TRBJ1-1; TRBD1 is a possible D gene (5 bases). CDR3 size: 11 residues. V shed 6 bases and J shed 5 bases, with 7 bases lying between them.